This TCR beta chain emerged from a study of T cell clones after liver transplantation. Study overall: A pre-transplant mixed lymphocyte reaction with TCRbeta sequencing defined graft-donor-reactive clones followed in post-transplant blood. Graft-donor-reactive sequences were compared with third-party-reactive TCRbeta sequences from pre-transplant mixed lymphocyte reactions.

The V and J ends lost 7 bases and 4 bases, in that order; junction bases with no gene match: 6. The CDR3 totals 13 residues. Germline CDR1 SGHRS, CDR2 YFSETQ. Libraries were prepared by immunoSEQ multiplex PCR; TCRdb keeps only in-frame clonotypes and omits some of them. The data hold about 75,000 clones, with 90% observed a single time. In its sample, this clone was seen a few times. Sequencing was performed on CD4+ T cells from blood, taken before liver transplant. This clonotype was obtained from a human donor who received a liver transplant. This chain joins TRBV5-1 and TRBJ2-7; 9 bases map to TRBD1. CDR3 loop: CASRDRDLYEQYF. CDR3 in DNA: TGCGCCAGCCGGGACAGGGATCTGTACGAGCAGTACTTC.